This T cell receptor beta chain derives from a study of blood T cell repertoires in COVID-19. Across the whole study: The origin of the acute and convalescent COVID-19 samples was the United States, Italy and Spain. PBMCs, B-cell-depleted T cells, or T cells were the source of the cDNA or gDNA that made up the material.

As handled by the study authors: By means of reference gene primer amplification, nucleated cell counts were estimated. Produced via immunoSEQ multiplex PCR; TCRdb's table is partial and in-frame only. Clonal size and the V and J genes are those of that table, whereas D and trimming came from the DNA. The data hold some 120,000 clones, with 80% observed a single time. CDR3 length: 14 amino acids. Germline V gene sequence: CDR1 LGHDT, CDR2 YNNKEL (reference sequence). The V gene lost 4 bases and the J gene lost 6 bases, with 14 bases spanning the gap. The clonotype comes from a man in his 70s with acute or convalescent COVID-19. The V gene is TRBV3-1 (or the pseudogene TRBV3-2), the J gene TRBJ2-3; D ambiguous. The sequenced material came from peripheral blood. The CDR3 loop reads CASSRPFPKDTQYF. For the CDR3, the DNA is TGTGCCAGCAGCCGGCCTTTCCCCAAGGATACGCAGTATTTT.